This TCR beta chain is from a study of OX40 agonist ivuxolimab in advanced cancers. This clone appeared once. This CDR3 contains 15 residues. Trimming removed 0 bases from V and 4 bases from J; junction bases left unmatched: 4. The V gene's germline CDR1 is MDHEN and CDR2 SYDVKM. Assay: immunoSEQ multiplex PCR; the TCRdb copy retains only in-frame clones and omits some. There are about 68,000 clones in the sample; about 90% occur only once, and about 0.31% lies in the top ten. The sequences come from CD4+ or CD8+ T cells sorted from blood, collected in a trial of the OX40 agonist ivuxolimab. J is TRBJ2-7 and V is TRBV28; 9 bases line up with TRBD1. This clonotype was obtained from an adult with an advanced solid tumor such as melanoma, head and neck, liver or kidney cancer. CDR3: CASSLWTGGTYEQYF. The CDR3 DNA sequence: TGTGCCAGCAGTTTATGGACAGGGGGTACTTACGAGCAGTACTTC.